A single T cell receptor (beta chain) is shown here with its context. Its antigen is currently unknown. CDR1 is MNHNY, CDR2 SVGAGI, per germline (reference sequence). This CDR3 comprises 16 residues. V gave up 4 bases and J gave up 6 bases, with 20 bases separating them. Sample-barcoded 5' priming and a J-beta primer mix drove a second PCR of roughly 6 to 12 cycles. From each sample, at least 2.5 million paired-end reads containing CDR3 were obtained. A single record per CDR3 protein comes from TCRdb applying MiXCR to the 5' RACE reads. The sample lists approximately 880,000 distinct CDR3 sequences; roughly 48% were seen once. This record comes from a study of blood T cells in healthy people across ages. Regarding the study as a whole: The study found more naive CD4+ cells and higher diversity in long-lived than aged donors.

The TCR was taken from a man aged 25-45 years in good health. Sequencing was performed on blood. This sequence joins TRBV6-6 and TRBJ2-3; maybe TRBD1 (5 bases). The CDR3 region is CASSLRDSPPSDTQYF. CDR3 coding DNA: TGTGCCAGCAGTTTGCGTGACAGCCCACCATCGGATACGCAGTATTTT.